This T cell receptor (beta chain) appears in the sequencing data of a study of blood T cell repertoires in COVID-19. Study background: The origin of the acute and convalescent COVID-19 samples was the United States, Italy and Spain. Sources were T cells, B-cell-depleted T cells, or PBMCs; the material itself was cDNA or gDNA.

V shed 0 bases and J shed 2 bases, with 12 bases lying between them. This CDR3 has 15 residues. Germline V gives CDR1 SGHRS, CDR2 YFSETQ. The authors' processing: Reference gene primer amplification in the assay estimated nucleated cell counts. Data came from immunoSEQ multiplex PCR; TCRdb stores just in-frame clones and leaves some out. The V and J calls and clone size were taken over from that table, and D and trimming were inferred from the DNA. The sample consists of around 130,000 clones, 75% to 85% of them appearing once. This chain uses TRBV5-1 with TRBJ2-7; D is unresolved. This clonotype was obtained from a man aged 80 or over with acute or convalescent COVID-19. Sequencing was done on a sample of peripheral blood. CDR3 residues: CASSLVDTLTYEQYF. CDR3 coding DNA: TGCGCCAGCAGCTTGGTAGACACCTTAACCTACGAGCAGTACTTC.